Below are 11 T cell receptor beta chains sequenced from a single sample in a study of blood T cell repertoires in COVID-19. Sequenced by immunoSEQ multiplex PCR; TCRdb stores in-frame clones only, minus some. The sample gives around 40,000 clones, about 87% of which show up once; 24% is in the top ten. The sample was peripheral blood. These receptors came from a man in his fifties with active or convalescent COVID-19.

This sequence joins TRBV19 and TRBJ1-4; tentative D call: TRBD1 (6 bases). CDR3 length: 15 amino acids. V lost 6 bases and J 3 bases, leaving 14 bases between the germline ends. From germline, CDR1 is LNHDA and CDR2 SQIVND (reference sequence). The CDR3 region is CASRQRGAANEKLFF. CDR3 nucleotide sequence: TGTGCCAGTAGGCAGCGGGGGGCAGCTAATGAAAAACTGTTTTTT.

This chain links TRBV5-8 with TRBJ1-3; 7 bases are a match to TRBD1. V lost 5 bases and J lost 0; bases outside the gene matches: 11. There are 17 residues in the CDR3. Germline V gene data show CDR1 as SGHTS and CDR2 as YDEGEE. Here the CDR3 DNA reads TGTGCCAGCAGATTTCGACAGGGTTTCATCTCTGGAAACACCATATATTTT. This encodes CASRFRQGFISGNTIYF.

The chain combines TRBV18 with TRBJ1-3, with TRBD1 matching over 10 bases. V lost 3 bases and J lost 3; bases outside the gene matches: 2. CDR3 size: 15 residues. The V gene's germline CDR1 is KGHSH and CDR2 LQKENI. This CDR3 is CASSPRDRGGNTIYF. Here the CDR3 DNA reads TGTGCCAGCTCACCGAGGGACAGGGGTGGAAACACCATATATTTT.

V gene TRBV4-1 combines with J gene TRBJ1-5; 7 nucleotides line up with TRBD1. CDR1 is MGHRA, CDR2 YSYEKL, per germline. The CDR3 extends over 16 amino acids. V was pared by 3 bases and J by 4 bases, with 9 bases of the junction left unmatched. In DNA, the CDR3 is TGCGCCAGCAGCCAGGTGGCGGACAGGCTGAATCAGCCCCAGCATTTT. The encoded protein is CASSQVADRLNQPQHF.

This rearrangement joins TRBV2 to TRBJ1-2; D is ambiguous. The CDR3 contains 14 residues. V was cut by 8 bases and J by 2 bases, with 15 bases left in between. Germline CDR1 reads SNHLY; CDR2 reads FYNNEI. The DNA for the CDR3 is TGTGCCAGCGCCTCCGGGGTACCAAACTATGGCTACACCTTC. Its translation: CASASGVPNYGYTF.

The V call is TRBV19, the J call TRBJ1-5; TRBD1 agrees at 9 bases. With 7 bases clipped from V and 7 bases from J, the junction kept 8 bases outside the gene matches. This CDR3 is 14 amino acids long. In germline, CDR1 is LNHDA, CDR2 SQIVND (reference sequence). The DNA of the CDR3 is TGTGCCAGTAAGTCGGGACAGGGAATCCAGCCCCAGCATTTT. Translated: CASKSGQGIQPQHF.

This chain links TRBV3-1 (or the pseudogene TRBV3-2) with TRBJ2-4, with D maybe TRBD2 (7 bases). This CDR3 comprises 17 residues. Deletions cut 3 bases from V and 3 bases from J, with 18 bases between. Germline assignment: CDR1 LGHDT and CDR2 YNNKEL (reference sequence). Here the CDR3 DNA reads TGTGCCAGCAGCCAGGTGGGGGGGGCGCGAGGCAAAAACATTCAGTACTTC. Its translation: CASSQVGGARGKNIQYF.

This clone occurred a few times. The gene calls are TRBV30 and TRBJ1-4, with D possibly matching TRBD1 (6 bases). Germline CDR1 reads GTSNPN; CDR2 reads SVGIG (reference sequence). The CDR3 has 15 residues. Trimming took 4 bases from V and 4 from J, leaving 16 bases between them. In DNA form, the CDR3 reads TGTGCCTGGAACAGGGAGGGGCGGGATAATGAAAAACTGTTTTTT. Protein: CAWNREGRDNEKLFF.

The rearrangement uses TRBV29-1 and TRBJ1-1, with 8 positions matching TRBD1. This CDR3 comprises 15 residues. Trimming removed 1 base from V and 7 bases from J; junction bases left unmatched: 11. CDR1 is SQVTM, CDR2 ANQGSEA, per germline. Here the CDR3 reads CSVEGIPGQAFEAFF. CDR3 nucleotide sequence: TGCAGCGTTGAAGGGATTCCGGGACAGGCCTTTGAAGCTTTCTTT.

The rearrangement joins TRBV12-5 to TRBJ1-1, with D hard to call. The germline CDR1 and CDR2 sequences are LGHNT and FRNRAP. Trimming took off 1 base at V and 3 bases at J, with 6 bases between the two ends. This CDR3 is built from 13 residues. CDR3: CASGLEEDTEAFF. For the CDR3, the DNA is TGTGCTAGTGGTTTGGAAGAGGACACTGAAGCTTTCTTT.

The CDR3 DNA sequence: TGCAGCCAACCTGGGGCAGCCCTAGGATGGACTGAAGCTTTCTTT. Translated: CSQPGAALGWTEAFF. The rearrangement uses TRBV29-1 and TRBJ1-1, with a tentative D call TRBD1 (5 bases). Trimming pared 8 bases from V and 5 bases from J, leaving 24 bases between. Germline CDR1 is SQVTM and CDR2 is ANQGSEA. This CDR3 spans 15 amino acids. The full variable domain, its missing parts supplied by reference TRBV29-1 and TRBJ1-1, is SAVISQKPSRDICQRGTSLTIQCQVDSQVTMMFWYRQQPGQSLTLIATANQGSEATYESGFVIDKFPISRPNLTFSTLTVSNMSPEDSSIYLCSQPGAALGWTEAFFGQGTRLTVV.